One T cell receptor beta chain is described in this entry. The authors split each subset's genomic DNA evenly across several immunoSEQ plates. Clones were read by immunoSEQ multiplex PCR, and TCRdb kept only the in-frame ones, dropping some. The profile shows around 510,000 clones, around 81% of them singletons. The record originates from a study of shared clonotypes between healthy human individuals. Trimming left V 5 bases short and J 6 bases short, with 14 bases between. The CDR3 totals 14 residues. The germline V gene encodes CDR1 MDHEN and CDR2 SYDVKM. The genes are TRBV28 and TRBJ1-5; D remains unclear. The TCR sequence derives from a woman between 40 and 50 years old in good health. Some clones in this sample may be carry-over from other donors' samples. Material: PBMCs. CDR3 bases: TGTGCCAGCAGTCCACCCACGGGATCTCAGCCCCAGCATTTT. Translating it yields CASSPPTGSQPQHF. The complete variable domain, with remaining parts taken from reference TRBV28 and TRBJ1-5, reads DVKVTQSSRYLVKRTGEKVFLECVQDMDHENMFWYRQDPGLGLRLIYFSYDVKMKEKGDIPEGYSVSREKKERFSLILESASTNQTSMYLCASSPPTGSQPQHFGDGTRLSIL.